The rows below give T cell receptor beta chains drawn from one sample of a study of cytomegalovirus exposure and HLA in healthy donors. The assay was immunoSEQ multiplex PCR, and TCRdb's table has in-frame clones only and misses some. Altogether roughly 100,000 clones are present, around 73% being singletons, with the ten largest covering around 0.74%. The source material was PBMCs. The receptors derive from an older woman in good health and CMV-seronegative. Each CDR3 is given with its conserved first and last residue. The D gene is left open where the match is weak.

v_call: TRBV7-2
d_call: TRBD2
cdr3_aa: CASSPVAGPTDTQYF

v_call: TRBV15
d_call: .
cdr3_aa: CATSRGQRQAEKLFF

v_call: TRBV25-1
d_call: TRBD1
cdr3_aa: CASSEDRGGADTQYF

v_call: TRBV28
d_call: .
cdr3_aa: CASSLTGINEKLFF

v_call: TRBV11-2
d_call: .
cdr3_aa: CASSLLYQETQYF

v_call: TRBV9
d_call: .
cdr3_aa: CASSEQVPNSPFHF

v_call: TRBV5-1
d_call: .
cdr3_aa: CASSLVDSPDTQYF

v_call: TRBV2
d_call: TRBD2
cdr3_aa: CASMGLENIQYF

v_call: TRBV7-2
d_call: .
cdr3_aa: CASSLSSIEETQYF

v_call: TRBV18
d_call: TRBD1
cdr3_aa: CASSPRTGVYEQFF

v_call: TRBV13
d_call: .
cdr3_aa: CASSLRPGRDEQYF

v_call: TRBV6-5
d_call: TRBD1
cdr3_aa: CASRGQVANTGELFF

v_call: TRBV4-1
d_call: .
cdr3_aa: CASSQVDAIDEQFF

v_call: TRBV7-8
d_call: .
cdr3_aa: CASSLADIQYF

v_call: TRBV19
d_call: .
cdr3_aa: CASSPRQWHEQFF

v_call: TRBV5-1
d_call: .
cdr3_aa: CASSLRVRELFF

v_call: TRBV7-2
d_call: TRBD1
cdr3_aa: CASSAHRGSEQYF

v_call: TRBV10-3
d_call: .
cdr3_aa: CAIKVAANTGELFF

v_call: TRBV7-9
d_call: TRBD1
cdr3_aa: CASSSTGWEETQYF

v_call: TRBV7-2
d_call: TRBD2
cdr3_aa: CASSYTSGNWHYEQYF

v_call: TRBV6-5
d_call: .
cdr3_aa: CASSVGLNEKLFF

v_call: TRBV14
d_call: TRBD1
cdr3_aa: CASSQLQGAVTDTQYF

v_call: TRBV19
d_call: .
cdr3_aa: CASSIVQGFNQPQHF

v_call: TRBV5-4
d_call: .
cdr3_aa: CASSVGYSSEKLFF

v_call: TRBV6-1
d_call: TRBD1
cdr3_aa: CASSASLTGGGEKLFF